These T cell receptor beta chains were read from a single sample in a study of blood T cells in healthy people across ages. TCRdb redid the calling of the 5' RACE reads with MiXCR, one entry per CDR3 protein. This sample carries almost 800,000 distinct CDR3 sequences, about three fifths of them seen once, and the ten largest clones take roughly 22%. Material: blood. These receptors all come from a man aged 30-40 years in good health. The CDR3 runs from the conserved cysteine through the conserved F or W.

TRBJ1-2 | TRBV4-3 | CASSQDKGPYGYTF
TRBJ2-1 | TRBV6-2/TRBV6-3 | CASSYLDYEQFF
TRBJ2-7 | TRBV20-1 | CSARGSGGLYEQYF
TRBJ1-1 | TRBV7-9 | CASSSSGQRNTEAFF
TRBJ2-3 | TRBV6-4 | CASSLAGDSTDTQYF
TRBJ2-1 | TRBV11-2 | CASSLGQGFYNEQFF
TRBJ2-1 | TRBV30 | CAWSSGGGLEFF
. | TRBV20-1 | CSAARPGPYAYEQYF
TRBJ1-1 | TRBV5-1 | CASSLRTDSNTEAFF
TRBJ2-2 | TRBV5-1 | CASSLVGGRNGGLFF
TRBJ1-2 | TRBV20-1 | CSAKGDRERDGYTF
TRBJ2-7 | TRBV20-1 | CSVLTSEDLYEQYF
TRBJ2-7 | TRBV6-5 | CASSDSRGYEQYF
TRBJ1-2 | TRBV29-1 | CSVERATSNTF
TRBJ2-7 | TRBV6-1 | CASRGWGPTQYEQYF
TRBJ2-1 | TRBV3-1 | CASSPGGRSDEQFF
TRBJ1-2 | TRBV5-1 | CASSPDGNYGYTF
TRBJ2-3 | TRBV20-1 | CSASVGSSGGITDTQYF
TRBJ1-1 | TRBV4-1 | CASSQDRYEAFF
TRBJ2-5 | TRBV28 | CASCGLGETQYF
. | TRBV29-1 | CSVGQGAHEQYF
TRBJ2-2 | TRBV2 | CASENTGFTGELFF
TRBJ1-2 | TRBV3-1 | CASSFTDRPYGYTF
TRBJ2-1 | TRBV20-1 | CSASLAEGNNEQFF
TRBJ2-1 | TRBV20-1 | CSARMLRGSNEQFF
TRBJ2-3 | TRBV29-1 | CSVEDREADTQYF
TRBJ2-1 | TRBV5-1 | CASNTGTGMFDEQFF
TRBJ2-1 | TRBV10-2 | CASYGTRYNEQFF
. | TRBV20-1 | CSARVGGLLYNEQYF
TRBJ2-1 | TRBV7-9 | CASSSPRLAGEEQFF
TRBJ1-2 | TRBV7-2 | CASSSSRTVYGYTF
TRBJ2-1 | TRBV20-1 | CSARDYSVTLSYNEQFF
TRBJ2-7 | TRBV29-1 | CSARIQGLTSSYEQYF
TRBJ2-1 | TRBV20-1 | CSAMIFREQFF
TRBJ1-4 | TRBV7-9 | CASSSGGREKLFF
TRBJ1-6 | TRBV7-2 | CTSSLGRSPLHF
TRBJ2-1 | TRBV28 | CASSLLVAAELRGNEQFF
TRBJ1-1 | TRBV20-1 | CSARRHEGYTEAFF
TRBJ2-1 | TRBV2 | CASKGDKYNEQFF
TRBJ2-1 | TRBV7-2 | CASSSPSGGARNEQFF
TRBJ2-1 | TRBV10-3 | CAISLRGAPTYNKQFF
TRBJ2-1 | TRBV2 | CASSAASGGSLSNEQFF
TRBJ2-7 | TRBV18 | CASSPGQEQYF
TRBJ1-5 | TRBV20-1 | CSARDRGQGGWSNQPQHF
TRBJ2-5 | TRBV7-9 | CASSLAAQETQYF
TRBJ2-7 | TRBV14 | CASSQGWEQYF
TRBJ2-7 | TRBV27 | CASSSVDASYEQYF
TRBJ2-7 | TRBV15 | CATSREVSVSSYEQYF
. | TRBV12-3/TRBV12-4 | CASSPKTKGPYEQYF
TRBJ2-1 | TRBV7-2 | CASSYGTGDSEQFF
TRBJ2-7 | TRBV12-3/TRBV12-4 | CASSLAATYEQYF
TRBJ2-1 | TRBV27 | CASSSLDINEQFF
TRBJ2-7 | TRBV11-3 | CASSLHRGETAYEQYF
TRBJ1-5 | TRBV6-2/TRBV6-3 | CASSYSLGTGTSNQPQHF
TRBJ1-5 | TRBV18 | CASSPNSGLKNQPQHF
TRBJ2-7 | TRBV10-2 | CASSELTDLDEQYF
TRBJ2-1 | TRBV29-1 | CSSPPGDGYNEQFF
TRBJ2-3 | TRBV12-3/TRBV12-4 | CASSPPPLTGTPDTQYF
TRBJ2-1 | TRBV6-2/TRBV6-3 | CASSSIKGCEQFF
TRBJ2-1 | TRBV7-9 | CASSAQESSYNEQFF